The clone carrying this TCR beta chain was seen repeatedly, ten times or more. The antigen remains unidentified. The germline V gene encodes CDR1 KGHDR and CDR2 SFDVKD. V gave up 9 bases and J gave up 5 bases, with 9 bases separating them. The CDR3 is 11 residues long. This sample was included in a study of early T cells in non-severe SARS-CoV-2 infection. Broader study findings: VDJdb matching favored anti-spike CD8 responses, missing private and CD4 specificities.

In the library, individual cDNA molecules carried attached unique molecular identifiers. TCRdb re-analysed the 5' RACE reads in MiXCR, keeping a single row per CDR3 protein. This table holds 37,000 or so distinct CDR3 sequences, 5% to 6.5% found once. The chain uses TRBV24-1 and TRBJ2-5; TRBD1 might be the D (6 bases). The clonotype comes from an adult who was a healthcare worker with PCR-confirmed SARS-CoV-2 infection or an uninfected control (not recorded which). Sequencing was performed on whole blood. This CDR3 is CATGGFETQYF. The CDR3 bases are TGTGCCACCGGGGGCTTTGAGACCCAGTACTTC.